The next 7 T cell receptor beta chains were all read from a single sample in a study of T cell changes during pregnancy in multiple sclerosis. This table comes from immunoSEQ multiplex PCR, and its TCRdb copy is limited to in-frame clones, with some not included. This table holds about 70,000 clones, nearly 95% found once. The sample here was CD4+ T cells from peripheral blood mononuclear cells, taken after pregnancy. These receptors came from a female donor with multiple sclerosis, enrolled in a pregnancy study.

The V and J genes are TRBV28 and TRBJ2-3; 8 positions match TRBD1. V shed 6 bases and J 2 bases; nucleotides not matched to a gene: 7. The CDR3 is 15 amino acids. From germline, CDR1 is MDHEN and CDR2 SYDVKM. CDR3 nucleotide sequence: TGTGCCAGCAGCCTAGACAGGGGCTACACAGATACGCAGTATTTT. It specifies CASSLDRGYTDTQYF.

This clone was detected only once. The chain has TRBV6-1 and TRBJ1-1; D is unresolved. The CDR3 length is 11 residues. V gave up 6 bases and J gave up 5 bases, with 7 bases separating them. Germline-derived CDR1 and CDR2 are MNHNS and SASEGT. CDR3 nucleotides: TGTGCCAGCAGCCCAGTGACTGAAGCTTTCTTT. Protein product: CASSPVTEAFF.

This clone has more than one count but fewer than ten. The V call is TRBV19, the J call TRBJ2-1, with TRBD2 as a possible D gene (5 bases). Germline lookup yields CDR1 LNHDA and CDR2 SQIVND (reference sequence). The CDR3 covers 14 residues. V was pared by 4 bases and J by 6 bases, with 13 bases between. The CDR3 nucleotides read TGTGCCAGTAGTAGAGGGCAGGTTGGCAATGAGCAGTTCTTC. Translating gives CASSRGQVGNEQFF.

The V and J genes are TRBV10-3 and TRBJ2-5, with TRBD2 matching 13 bases. CDR3 length: 15 amino acids. Germline assignment: CDR1 ENHRY and CDR2 SYGVKD. J gave up 3 bases and V 5 bases, and 3 bases lay outside the gene matches. As DNA, the CDR3 is TGTGCCATCAGTAGACTAGCGGGGGGCGAAGAGACCCAGTACTTC. Encoded protein: CAISRLAGGEETQYF.

This chain joins TRBV6-1 and TRBJ2-5, with TRBD2 as a possible D gene (6 bases). The J call may not be correct, given that the DNA end is closer to TRBJ2-7. Germline V lookup: CDR1 MNHNS, CDR2 SASEGT. This CDR3 is 12 amino acids long. CDR3 sequence: CASHVGGYEQYF. The CDR3, as DNA: TGTGCCAGCCACGTGGGGGGTTACGAGCAGTACTTC.

The CDR3 loop is CASSDGGTQETQYF. CDR3 in DNA: TGTGCCAGTAGTGACGGGGGGACACAAGAGACCCAGTACTTC. The V gene is TRBV19, the J gene TRBJ2-5; the D gene is possibly TRBD2 (7 bases). Germline CDR1 and CDR2: LNHDA and SQIVND (reference sequence). The CDR3 spans 14 residues. The ends were cut back, 5 bases at V and 2 bases at J, with 12 bases in the middle.

The rearrangement links TRBV5-4 to TRBJ2-4; possibly TRBD1 for D (5 bases). Germline V gene lookup returns CDR1 SGHNT and CDR2 YYREEE (reference sequence). Trimming shortened V by 0 bases and J by 5 bases, and 9 bases separated the two germline ends. The CDR3 is 14 amino acids. This chain's CDR3 is CASSLEIGENIQYF. For the CDR3, the DNA is TGTGCCAGCAGCTTGGAAATAGGGGAAAACATTCAGTACTTC.